This TCR beta chain was sequenced in a study of neoadjuvant anti-PD-1 for oral cavity cancer. Study background: Patients without progression got a fourth dose around day 43.

The time point: after neoadjuvant nivolumab, at surgical resection. Patients had newly diagnosed, untreated stage II-IVA oral cavity squamous cell carcinoma. Germline CDR1 SGHRS, CDR2 YFSETQ. The CDR3 runs to 14 residues. V lost 4 bases to trimming and J lost 4 bases, with 12 bases between them. Assay used: immunoSEQ multiplex PCR; TCRdb lists only in-frame clones, some missing. This sample has about 39,000 clones, with 65% to 85% found just once. General study points: PBMC Gini-index clonality exceeded responders' in non-responders post-nivolumab. With three patients per group, TCR findings need larger cohorts.

Concerning this clone itself: Its antigen remains unidentified.

The source is a person aged 35 to 85 with oral cavity squamous cell carcinoma. The material sequenced was PBMCs, taken after nivolumab (anti-PD-1) treatment. The chain links TRBV5-1 to TRBJ2-1; D call uncertain. The CDR3 spells CASSQARPYNEQFF. CDR3 nucleotides: TGCGCCAGCAGCCAGGCGAGGCCATACAATGAGCAGTTCTTC. Full variable domain (missing parts from reference TRBV5-1 and TRBJ2-1): KAGVTQTPRYLIKTRGQQVTLSCSPISGHRSVSWYQQTPGQGLQFLFEYFSETQRNKGNFPGRFSGRQFSNSRSEMNVSTLELGDSALYLCASSQARPYNEQFFGPGTRLTVL.